Listed here are 12 T cell receptor beta chains from one sample, sequenced in a study of blood T cells in healthy people across ages. A sample-barcoded 5' primer and a J-beta primer mix were used in a second PCR of about 7 to 12 cycles. MiXCR was run by TCRdb on the 5' RACE reads, yielding one entry per CDR3 protein. The sample carries 700,000 or so distinct CDR3 sequences, about a fifth recorded once. The sample consisted of blood. These receptors all stem from a man aged 70 or older in good health.

This sequence joins TRBV7-8 and TRBJ1-1; D is ambiguous. Germline V CDR1 and CDR2: SGHVS, FQNEAQ. CDR3 length: 15 amino acids. Trimming shortened V by 1 base and J by 1 base, and 10 bases separated the two germline ends. The CDR3 here is CASSLGPAGNTEAFF. DNA of the CDR3: TGTGCCAGCAGCTTAGGCCCTGCCGGGAACACTGAAGCTTTCTTT.

V gene TRBV20-1 combines with J gene TRBJ2-1; 8 nucleotides line up with TRBD2. Germline V gives CDR1 DFQATT, CDR2 SNEGSKA (reference sequence). CDR3 length equals 18 residues. V lost 4 bases, J lost 6 bases, and 20 bases stayed unmatched. The CDR3 bases are TGCAGTGCTACCTTAGCGGGGTCTAGCTCCTACAACTCCAATGAGCAGTTCTTC. Amino acids: CSATLAGSSSYNSNEQFF.

The chain uses TRBV10-3 and TRBJ2-1, with 7 bases lining up with TRBD2. V trimming: 8 bases; J trimming: 6 bases; junction bases outside the gene matches: 13. The CDR3 is 15 residues long. From germline, CDR1 is ENHRY and CDR2 SYGVKD. This chain's CDR3 is CAIAGMSGDRNEQFF. Written as DNA, the CDR3 is TGTGCCATCGCTGGTATGAGCGGGGACCGCAATGAGCAGTTCTTC.

This clonotype appeared a few times. This chain connects TRBV20-1 to TRBJ1-1; no definite D call. The germline CDR1 and CDR2 sequences are DFQATT and SNEGSKA (reference sequence). CDR3 length: 13 amino acids. V lost 0 bases, J lost 0 bases, and 5 bases lay in between. CDR3 residues: CSARDSMNTEAFF. CDR3 coding DNA: TGCAGTGCTAGAGACAGCATGAACACTGAAGCTTTCTTT.

The J gene is TRBJ1-1, the V gene TRBV7-2; D unclear. This CDR3 has 14 amino acids. The germline V gene encodes CDR1 SGHTA and CDR2 FQGNSA. Trimming pared 5 bases from V and 5 bases from J, leaving 15 bases between. CDR3 DNA sequence: TGTGCCAGCAGCGTGCGGAGCTGGGGTACTGAAGCTTTCTTT. It yields the protein CASSVRSWGTEAFF.

Note on this clonotype: Its ends do not fully match the called genes, so a read error is possible. This chain uses TRBV15 with TRBJ2-5, with D unresolved. The germline V gene encodes CDR1 LNHNV and CDR2 YYDKDF (reference sequence). The CDR3 spans 13 residues. The CDR3 sequence: CTTSRDNRETQYF. The CDR3 DNA is TGTACCACCAGCAGAGATAATAGGGAGACCCAGTACTTC.

This clonotype was picked up a small number of times. V usage is TRBV6-6 and J usage is TRBJ1-4; D is possibly TRBD1 (5 bases). CDR3 length: 16 residues. Per the germline V gene, CDR1 is MNHNY and CDR2 is SVGAGI (reference sequence). With 5 bases removed from V and 1 base from J, the gap between germline ends came to 14 bases. The CDR3 region has the DNA TGTGCCAGCAGTACCAGCCCAGGGAGAACTAATGAAAAACTGTTTTTT. It specifies CASSTSPGRTNEKLFF.

Regarding this clonotype: Sequence at one end of the junction differs from germline and may be a read error. In nucleotides, the CDR3 is TGTGCCAGCAGTTTAGGAGATCCACCCGATGGATACACCTTC. Amino acid sequence: CASSLGDPPDGYTF. V gene TRBV12-3 or TRBV12-4 combines with J gene TRBJ1-2; D is ambiguous. The CDR3 runs to 14 residues.

The CDR3 loop is CASSYSIPGETQYF. In nucleotides, the CDR3 is TGTGCCAGCAGTTACTCGATTCCAGGGGAGACCCAGTACTTC. V usage is TRBV6-2 or TRBV6-3 and J usage is TRBJ2-1, with a weak D call TRBD1 (5 bases). The J call is in doubt because the DNA end fits TRBJ2-5 better. The CDR3 is 14 amino acids. Germline V gives CDR1 MNHEY, CDR2 SVGEGT.

V gene TRBV29-1 combines with J gene TRBJ1-2, with D possibly TRBD1 on 6 matching bases. The germline V and J ends were trimmed by 4 bases and 6 bases, with 12 bases remaining between them. Germline CDR1 SQVTM, CDR2 ANQGSEA. This CDR3 has 12 residues. The CDR3 DNA reads as TGCAGCGTTGCGGGGGGCGCCAATGGCTACACCTTC. It encodes CSVAGGANGYTF.

The sample holds many counts of this clonotype. The V and J genes are TRBV20-1 and TRBJ2-2; the D gene is possibly TRBD1 (5 bases). CDR1 and CDR2 from the germline V gene are DFQATT and SNEGSKA (reference sequence). Trimming took 3 bases from V and 1 from J, leaving 9 bases between them. The CDR3 totals 14 residues. CDR3 bases: TGCAGTGCTAGGTCCAGGGTGAACACCGGGGAGCTGTTTTTT. This translates into CSARSRVNTGELFF.

This chain links TRBV12-3 or TRBV12-4 with TRBJ2-5; D is ambiguous. V lost 3 bases, J lost 0 bases, and 8 bases lay in between. The CDR3 sequence is 14 residues long. This chain's CDR3 is CASSFRKYQETQYF. CDR3 DNA: TGTGCCAGCAGTTTCCGGAAGTACCAAGAGACCCAGTACTTC.